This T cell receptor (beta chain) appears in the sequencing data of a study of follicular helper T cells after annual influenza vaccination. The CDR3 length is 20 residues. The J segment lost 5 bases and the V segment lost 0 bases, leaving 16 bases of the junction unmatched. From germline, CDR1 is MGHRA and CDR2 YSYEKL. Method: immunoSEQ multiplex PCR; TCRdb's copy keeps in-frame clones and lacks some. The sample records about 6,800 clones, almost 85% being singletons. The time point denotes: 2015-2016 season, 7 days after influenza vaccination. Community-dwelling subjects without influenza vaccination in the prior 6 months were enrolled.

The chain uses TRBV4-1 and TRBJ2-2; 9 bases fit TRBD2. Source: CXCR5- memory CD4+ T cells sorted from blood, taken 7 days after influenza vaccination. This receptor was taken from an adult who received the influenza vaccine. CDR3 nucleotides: TGCGCCAGCAGCCAAGATTTGTGGCAGGATAGCGGGGGCCGGACCGGGGAGCTGTTTTTT. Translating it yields CASSQDLWQDSGGRTGELFF.